Listed here are 18 T cell receptor beta chains from one sample, sequenced in a study of early T cells in non-severe SARS-CoV-2 infection. TCRdb used MiXCR to reprocess the 5' RACE reads, holding one entry per CDR3 protein. The sample has more than 35,000 distinct CDR3 sequences; over 4.5% are singletons. Sequenced material: whole blood. All receptors derive from an adult who was a healthcare worker with PCR-confirmed SARS-CoV-2 infection or an uninfected control (not recorded which).

This clonotype was seen at least ten times. This chain connects TRBV7-9 to TRBJ2-2; D may match TRBD1 or TRBD2 (5 bases each). CDR1 is SEHNR, CDR2 FQNEAQ, per germline (reference sequence). V dropped 10 bases and J dropped 0 bases, with 15 bases sitting between them. The CDR3 spans 15 residues. As DNA, the CDR3 is TGTGCCACCCCAACGAGGGACCCGAACACCGGGGAGCTGTTTTTT. It codes for CATPTRDPNTGELFF.

This clonotype was seen at least ten times. V gene TRBV29-1 combines with J gene TRBJ2-2; a possible D gene is TRBD2 (5 bases). The CDR3 has 14 residues. Germline values: CDR1 SQVTM, CDR2 ANQGSEA. Trimming stripped 7 bases from V and 6 bases from J, with 18 bases between. CDR3 loop: CSATWASLAGELFF. CDR3 coding DNA: TGCAGCGCCACTTGGGCTAGCCTCGCCGGGGAGCTGTTTTTT.

This clonotype came up many times. The J gene is TRBJ2-2, the V gene TRBV28; D is tentatively TRBD1 or TRBD2 (6 bases each). The CDR3 sequence is 16 residues long. Looked up from germline, CDR1 is MDHEN and CDR2 is SYDVKM. V lost 5 bases and J 1 base, leaving 14 bases between the germline ends. The CDR3 DNA is TGTGCCAGCAGTCCCTCGGGGGCGGGGAACACCGGGGAGCTGTTTTTT. Its protein is CASSPSGAGNTGELFF. Variable domain in full (rest from reference TRBV28 and TRBJ2-2): DVKVTQSSRYLVKRTGEKVFLECVQDMDHENMFWYRQDPGLGLRLIYFSYDVKMKEKGDIPEGYSVSREKKERFSLILESASTNQTSMYLCASSPSGAGNTGELFFGEGSRLTVL.

This clonotype was seen ten or more times. The chain uses TRBV7-9 and TRBJ2-1, with TRBD1 matching 8 bases. From germline, CDR1 is SEHNR and CDR2 FQNEAQ (reference sequence). J gave up 0 bases and V 4 bases, and 8 bases lay outside the gene matches. This CDR3 is 17 amino acids long. As DNA, the CDR3 is TGTGCCAGCAGCTCACAGGGGGGCAGGAGCTCCTACAATGAGCAGTTCTTC. This sequence encodes CASSSQGGRSSYNEQFF.

This clonotype was seen more than once but under ten times. The chain carries TRBV7-9 and TRBJ1-2, with unresolved D. The CDR3 spans 12 residues. The germline V and J ends were trimmed by 3 bases and 4 bases, with 6 bases remaining between them. Germline V lookup: CDR1 SEHNR, CDR2 FQNEAQ (reference sequence). CDR3 in amino acids: CASSLEIYGYTF. The CDR3 DNA sequence: TGTGCCAGCAGCTTGGAAATCTATGGCTACACCTTC.

This clonotype has only a few counts. This sequence joins TRBV7-9 and TRBJ2-1; the D is unclear. The CDR3 is made up of 15 amino acids. With 5 bases removed from V and 5 bases from J, the gap between germline ends came to 16 bases. The germline gives CDR1 SEHNR, CDR2 FQNEAQ (reference sequence). The CDR3 reads CASSPPVAVHNEQFF. Written as DNA, the CDR3 is TGTGCCAGCAGCCCCCCGGTTGCGGTCCACAATGAGCAGTTCTTC. The full variable domain, rest sourced from reference TRBV7-9 and TRBJ2-1, is DTGVSQNPRHKITKRGQNVTFRCDPISEHNRLYWYRQTLGQGPEFLTYFQNEAQLEKSRLLSDRFSAERPKGSFSTLEIQRTEQGDSAMYLCASSPPVAVHNEQFFGPGTRLTVL.

This clonotype has at least ten counts. This chain joins TRBV28 and TRBJ1-1, with D perhaps matching TRBD1 (5 bases). The CDR3 contains 14 residues. Per germline, CDR1 MDHEN and CDR2 SYDVKM. Trimming pared 8 bases from V and 5 bases from J, leaving 18 bases between. Written as DNA, the CDR3 is TGTGCCAGCGGGCGCGGCAGGGTCAGAACTGAAGCTTTCTTT. Translation: CASGRGRVRTEAFF.

This clonotype has ten or more counts. The rearrangement links TRBV20-1 to TRBJ2-7; D possibly matches TRBD1 or TRBD2 (5 bases each). Germline V gene sequence: CDR1 DFQATT, CDR2 SNEGSKA (reference sequence). The CDR3 runs to 12 residues. The V end lost 6 bases, the J end lost 5 bases, and 14 bases lay between the germline ends. The CDR3: CSAGREGDEQYF. In DNA form, the CDR3 reads TGCAGTGCGGGACGTGAGGGCGACGAGCAGTACTTC.

The chain recombines TRBV5-1 with TRBJ1-1; D gene uncertain. Germline CDR1 reads SGHRS; CDR2 reads YFSETQ. The CDR3 length is 14 residues. V lost 4 bases to trimming and J lost 1 base, with 11 bases between them. The CDR3 loop is CASSASGGNTEAFF. The CDR3 DNA reads TGCGCCAGCAGCGCGTCGGGCGGGAACACTGAAGCTTTCTTT.

For this clonotype: A much larger clone sits a single nucleotide away, making a read error possible. The CDR3 coding sequence is TGTGCCAGCAGCTTAGCGTGGACTAGCGGCCAGCAGTACTTC. Translating it yields CASSLAWTSGQQYF. V and J are TRBV7-2 and TRBJ2-7; 10 bases map to TRBD2. After removal of 0 bases from V and 8 bases from J, the junction contained 4 bases not matched to a gene. The CDR3 has 14 residues. CDR1 and CDR2 (germline): SGHTA, FQGNSA.

The table lists this clonotype with many counts. The CDR3 loop reads CASSHEGLQYNEQFF. CDR3 DNA: TGTGCCAGCAGCCACGAAGGATTACAATACAATGAGCAGTTCTTC. The J gene is TRBJ2-1, the V gene TRBV7-9; D is unresolved. This CDR3 spans 15 amino acids. Germline CDR1 reads SEHNR; CDR2 reads FQNEAQ (reference sequence). V lost 5 bases and J 4 bases, leaving 15 bases between the germline ends.

This clonotype was recorded many times. J is TRBJ1-5 and V is TRBV2; D is perhaps TRBD1 (5 bases). The CDR3 consists of 13 residues. Germline V gene data show CDR1 as SNHLY and CDR2 as FYNNEI. With 3 bases removed from V and 3 bases from J, the gap between germline ends came to 6 bases. This chain's CDR3 is CASSEDINQPQHF. The DNA of the CDR3 is TGTGCCAGCAGTGAGGACATCAATCAGCCCCAGCATTTT.

This clonotype was seen at least ten times. CDR3 nucleotides: TGTGCCTGGAGTGTAGGACTGCTGAACACTGAAGCTTTCTTT. It translates to CAWSVGLLNTEAFF. J is TRBJ1-1 and V is TRBV30; D gene ambiguous. The CDR3 consists of 14 residues. Germline V CDR1 and CDR2: GTSNPN, SVGIG (reference sequence). The V end lost 0 bases, the J end lost 0 bases, and 8 bases lay between the germline ends.

In its sample, this clonotype was seen many times. The V call is TRBV5-1, the J call TRBJ2-3; D uncertain. V was trimmed by 3 bases and J by 3 bases, leaving 17 bases between them. The CDR3 loop spans 16 amino acids. Germline-derived CDR1 and CDR2 are SGHRS and YFSETQ. CDR3 residues: CASSWQSGPPTDTQYF. Here the CDR3 DNA reads TGCGCCAGCAGCTGGCAGTCGGGCCCGCCGACAGATACGCAGTATTTT.

The CDR3 region is CATGGGTSVKQFF. CDR3 DNA sequence: TGTGCCACCGGGGGGGGGACTAGCGTGAAGCAGTTCTTC. The V and J genes are TRBV6-5 and TRBJ2-1, with 10 bases fitting TRBD2. Unmatched junction bases numbered 11, after V lost 10 bases and J lost 11 bases. The V gene's germline CDR1 is MNHEY and CDR2 SVGAGI. There are 13 residues in the CDR3.

This clonotype was observed at least ten times. The J gene is TRBJ2-7, the V gene TRBV20-1; tentative D call: TRBD1 (5 bases). The CDR3 length is 15 residues. CDR1 DFQATT and CDR2 SNEGSKA come from the germline V gene (reference sequence). Trimming stripped 0 bases from V and 6 bases from J, with 18 bases between. As DNA, the CDR3 is TGCAGTGCTAGAGATCCCCAGGGTGAATCTTCCGAGCAGTACTTC. Translation: CSARDPQGESSEQYF.

By share of the sample, this clonotype is medium-sized. The chain joins TRBV7-2 to TRBJ2-7; no clear D gene. V dropped 2 bases and J dropped 4 bases, with 9 bases sitting between them. The CDR3 totals 13 residues. Germline V gives CDR1 SGHTA, CDR2 FQGNSA. CDR3 DNA sequence: TGTGCCAGCAGCTTAAACAGAGCATACGAGCAGTACTTC. It is translated as CASSLNRAYEQYF.

The table lists this clonotype with many counts. The junction departs from germline at one end; a sequencing error may be responsible. The V call is TRBV20-1, the J call TRBJ2-7, with D perhaps TRBD2 (6 bases). The CDR3 contains 10 residues. CDR1 and CDR2 from the germline V gene are DFQATT and SNEGSKA (reference sequence). The CDR3 nucleotides read TGCAGTCCAGGAGGGTCGGATTTTACCTTC. The encoded protein is CSPGGSDFTF.